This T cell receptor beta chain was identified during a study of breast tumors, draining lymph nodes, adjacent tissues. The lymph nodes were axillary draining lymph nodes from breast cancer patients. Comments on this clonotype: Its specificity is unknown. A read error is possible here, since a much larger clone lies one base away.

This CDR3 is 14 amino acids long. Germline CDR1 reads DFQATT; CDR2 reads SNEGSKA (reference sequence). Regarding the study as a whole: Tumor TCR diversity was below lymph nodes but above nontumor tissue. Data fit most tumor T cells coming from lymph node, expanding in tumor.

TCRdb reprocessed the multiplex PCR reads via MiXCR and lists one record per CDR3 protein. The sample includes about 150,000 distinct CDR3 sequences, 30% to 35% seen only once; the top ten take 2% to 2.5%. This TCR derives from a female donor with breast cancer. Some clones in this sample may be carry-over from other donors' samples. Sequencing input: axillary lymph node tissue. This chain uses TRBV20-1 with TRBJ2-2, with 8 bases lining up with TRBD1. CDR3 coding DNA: TGCAGTGCTCCCGGGACAGGTTACACCGCGGAGCTGTTTTTT. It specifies CSAPGTGYTAELFF.